These 30 T cell receptor beta chains share one sample of origin, sequenced in a study of blood T cell repertoires in COVID-19. Assay used: immunoSEQ multiplex PCR; TCRdb lists only in-frame clones, some missing. The sample lists 50,000 to 80,000 clones; about 79% were seen once. The sequenced sample was peripheral blood. The receptors stem from a woman aged 55-75 years with acute or convalescent COVID-19.

V is TRBV19 and J is TRBJ1-6; 7 bases are a match to TRBD1. CDR1 and CDR2 from the germline V gene are LNHDA and SQIVND (reference sequence). CDR3 length: 15 residues. J lost 8 bases, V lost 5 bases, and 9 bases had no gene match. CDR3 bases: TGTGCCAGTAGTTTCGGAGGGGGCAACCATTCACCCCTCCACTTT. Translated, it gives CASSFGGGNHSPLHF.

This chain joins TRBV5-1 and TRBJ2-5, with 8 bases fitting TRBD1. Germline assignment: CDR1 SGHRS and CDR2 YFSETQ. V lost 3 bases to trimming and J lost 5 bases; unmatched junction nucleotides: 12. The CDR3 extends over 16 amino acids. DNA for the CDR3: TGCGCCAGCAGCTCAGGGGGCGTTCACAGGGGGGAGACCCAGTACTTC. This translates into CASSSGGVHRGETQYF.

V and J are TRBV10-2 and TRBJ1-6; a possible D gene is TRBD1 (5 bases). CDR1 is WSHSY and CDR2 is SAAADI in the germline V gene. V was clipped by 6 bases and J by 5 bases, with 11 bases between them. This CDR3 is built from 14 residues. The CDR3 reads CASSLWGDNSPLHF. CDR3 nucleotides: TGCGCCAGCAGCCTTTGGGGGGATAATTCACCCCTCCACTTT.

The J gene is TRBJ1-1, the V gene TRBV18; D is undetermined. The CDR3 runs to 13 residues. Germline assignment: CDR1 KGHSH and CDR2 LQKENI. V shed 4 bases and J shed 11 bases, with 17 bases lying between them. The CDR3 reads CASSLTPEATAFF. The CDR3 DNA sequence: TGTGCCAGCTCACTCACCCCGGAGGCCACGGCTTTCTTT.

The chain carries TRBV11-2 and TRBJ1-1, with D maybe TRBD1 (6 bases). This CDR3 contains 15 residues. V was cut by 5 bases and J by 1 base, with 14 bases left in between. Per germline, CDR1 SGHAT and CDR2 FQNNGV. The CDR3 nucleotides are TGTGCCAGCAGCCGCGGACAGACCCAGAACACTGAAGCTTTCTTT. This sequence encodes CASSRGQTQNTEAFF. The variable domain in full, with the rest retrieved from reference TRBV11-2 and TRBJ1-1, is EAGVAQSPRYKIIEKRQSVAFWCNPISGHATLYWYQQILGQGPKLLIQFQNNGVVDDSQLPKDRFSAERLKGVDSTLKIQPAKLEDSAVYLCASSRGQTQNTEAFFGQGTRLTVV.

There are a few counts of this clone. The CDR3 here is CASSSLAGDADTQYF. The CDR3 DNA reads as TGCGCCAGCAGCTCCCTAGCGGGGGATGCAGATACGCAGTATTTT. The chain has TRBV5-1 and TRBJ2-3, with 10 positions matching TRBD2. The CDR3 runs 15 residues. Germline V lookup: CDR1 SGHRS, CDR2 YFSETQ. J was trimmed by 4 bases and V by 3 bases; bases with no gene match: 5. Together with reference TRBV5-1 and TRBJ2-3, the CDR3 gives the full variable domain: KAGVTQTPRYLIKTRGQQVTLSCSPISGHRSVSWYQQTPGQGLQFLFEYFSETQRNKGNFPGRFSGRQFSNSRSEMNVSTLELGDSALYLCASSSLAGDADTQYFGPGTRLTVL.

On this clone itself: The sample holds other DNA sequences that translate to the same CDR3. The CDR3 protein is CASSFGGTANYGYTF. The CDR3, as DNA: TGCGCCAGCAGCTTTGGAGGGACGGCTAACTATGGCTACACCTTC. The V and J genes are TRBV5-1 and TRBJ1-2, with a weak D call TRBD1 (5 bases). This CDR3 has 15 amino acids. Germline V CDR1 and CDR2: SGHRS, YFSETQ. The V gene lost 2 bases and the J gene lost 0 bases, with 11 bases spanning the gap.

In its sample, this clone was seen once. This chain uses TRBV7-3 with TRBJ1-1; a weak D match, TRBD1 (5 bases). Trimming removed 3 bases from V and 2 bases from J, with 10 bases in between. From germline, CDR1 is SGHTA and CDR2 FQGTGA. This CDR3 spans 14 amino acids. The CDR3 region has the DNA TGTGCCAGCAGCTTGGGCAGGGTAAACACTGAAGCTTTCTTT. Its translation: CASSLGRVNTEAFF.

This rearrangement joins TRBV12-3 or TRBV12-4 to TRBJ2-1, with 7 bases fitting TRBD2. Trimming took 8 bases from V and 4 from J; bases not matched to a gene: 5. This CDR3 region has 13 residues. CDR3 loop: CASVGGFYNEQFF. Here the CDR3 DNA reads TGTGCCAGCGTGGGAGGGTTTTACAATGAGCAGTTCTTC.

This chain uses TRBV7-9 with TRBJ1-5, with D uncertain. The germline V gene encodes CDR1 SEHNR and CDR2 FQNEAQ (reference sequence). The CDR3 contains 18 residues. The germline V and J ends were trimmed by 7 bases and 2 bases, with 24 bases remaining between them. In DNA, the CDR3 is TGTGCCAGCACCCTAGCTAGTCCGGGCCGCTTAGGCAATCAGCCCCAGCATTTT. Its translation is CASTLASPGRLGNQPQHF.

V and J are TRBV27 and TRBJ1-1; no firm D call. The CDR3 has 15 amino acids. Germline V gene sequence: CDR1 MNHEY, CDR2 SMNVEV (reference sequence). V was pared by 2 bases and J by 4 bases, with 14 bases between. The CDR3 spells CASSLRPMWSTEAFF. Here the CDR3 DNA reads TGTGCCAGCAGTTTACGACCTATGTGGAGCACTGAAGCTTTCTTT.

V gene TRBV9 combines with J gene TRBJ2-5; the D gene is possibly TRBD1 (6 bases). The CDR3 consists of 16 residues. With 1 base removed from V and 5 bases from J, the gap between germline ends came to 18 bases. The germline CDR1 and CDR2 sequences are SGDLS and YYNGEE. The CDR3 region is CASSVIIQTGWETQYF. CDR3 DNA: TGTGCCAGCAGCGTAATTATCCAAACAGGGTGGGAGACCCAGTACTTC. Complete variable domain (other parts from reference TRBV9 and TRBJ2-5): DSGVTQTPKHLITATGQRVTLRCSPRSGDLSVYWYQQSLDQGLQFLIQYYNGEERAKGNILERFSAQQFPDLHSELNLSSLELGDSALYFCASSVIIQTGWETQYFGPGTRLLVL.

The chain recombines TRBV5-1 with TRBJ1-4; tentatively, D is TRBD1 (5 bases). The V and J ends lost 0 bases and 2 bases respectively, with 8 bases between them. This CDR3 is built from 15 residues. CDR1 and CDR2 from the germline V gene are SGHRS and YFSETQ. CDR3 DNA sequence: TGCGCCAGCAGCTTGGACAGGTCGACTAATGAAAAACTGTTTTTT. Its translation is CASSLDRSTNEKLFF.

This chain connects TRBV6-5 to TRBJ1-1; D is unclear. Trimming removed 3 bases at V and 2 bases at J, with 13 bases between. The CDR3 totals 15 residues. Germline CDR1 and CDR2: MNHEY and SVGAGI. This chain's CDR3 is CASSYQPRLNTEAFF. Written as DNA, the CDR3 is TGTGCCAGCAGTTATCAGCCCAGGCTCAACACTGAAGCTTTCTTT.

V and J are TRBV14 and TRBJ2-2; weak D call: TRBD2 (6 bases). The V gene's germline CDR1 is SGHDN and CDR2 FVKESK. V lost 1 base and J lost 5, with 11 bases in between. CDR3 length: 15 residues. CDR3 bases: TGTGCCAGCAGCCAAGTACGGGGGTGGACCGGGGAGCTGTTTTTT. Its translation is CASSQVRGWTGELFF.

This chain joins TRBV5-1 and TRBJ2-2, with a tentative D call TRBD1 (6 bases). Between the trimmed V and J ends, which lost 4 bases and 7 bases, there was a span of 11 bases. Germline V gene data show CDR1 as SGHRS and CDR2 as YFSETQ. This CDR3 has 13 amino acids. The CDR3 region is CASSPDSLGELFF. Written as DNA, the CDR3 is TGCGCCAGCAGCCCGGACAGCCTCGGGGAGCTGTTTTTT.

The V gene is TRBV5-6, the J gene TRBJ1-4; TRBD1 matches 8 bases. Losses at the gene ends were 4 bases for V and 4 bases for J; bases not matched to a gene: 6. This CDR3 contains 15 residues. The germline V gene has CDR1 SGHDT and CDR2 YYEEEE. CDR3 DNA sequence: TGTGCCAGCAGCGGCGGACAGGGCCTTAATGAAAAACTGTTTTTT. Amino acids: CASSGGQGLNEKLFF.

In DNA form, the CDR3 reads TGCGCCAGTCGGGACAGGGGAAAAGCTTTCTTT. This gives the protein CASRDRGKAFF. The chain is built from TRBV10-2 and TRBJ1-1; 10 bases are a match to TRBD1. The CDR3 is 11 amino acids. Germline V CDR1 and CDR2: WSHSY, SAAADI. V shed 9 bases, J shed 9 bases, and the junction held 4 bases outside the gene matches.

This clone occurred once. V is TRBV3-1 (or the pseudogene TRBV3-2) and J is TRBJ2-1, with D possibly matching TRBD2 (5 bases). CDR1 is LGHDT and CDR2 is YNNKEL in the germline V gene (reference sequence). The V and J ends lost 1 base and 6 bases respectively, with 13 bases between them. The CDR3 is made up of 15 amino acids. The CDR3 nucleotides read TGTGCCAGCAGCCAAGGCCCTAGCAATAGCAATGAGCAGTTCTTC. This gives the protein CASSQGPSNSNEQFF.

The chain uses TRBV27 and TRBJ2-1; TRBD1 agrees at 7 bases. Unmatched junction bases numbered 14, after V lost 5 bases and J lost 10 bases. CDR3 size: 15 residues. Germline loops: CDR1 MNHEY, CDR2 SMNVEV (reference sequence). The chain's CDR3 is CASSQGGQGTGEQFF. The CDR3 nucleotides read TGTGCCAGCAGTCAAGGGGGCCAGGGTACGGGGGAGCAGTTCTTC.

The chain uses TRBV30 and TRBJ2-7; a weak D match, TRBD2 (6 bases). The germline V and J ends were trimmed by 0 bases and 6 bases, with 15 bases remaining between them. The CDR3 is 14 residues long. Germline values: CDR1 GTSNPN, CDR2 SVGIG (reference sequence). The CDR3: CAWSVLPGGSEQYF. The CDR3 coding sequence is TGTGCCTGGAGTGTACTTCCCGGGGGAAGCGAGCAGTACTTC.

V is TRBV6-5 and J is TRBJ1-5, with TRBD1 matching 10 bases. The J segment lost 1 base and the V segment lost 8 bases, leaving 5 bases of the junction unmatched. The CDR3 runs 15 residues. Germline lookup yields CDR1 MNHEY and CDR2 SVGAGI. The CDR3: CASRQGAGSNQPQHF. DNA for the CDR3: TGTGCCAGCCGACAGGGGGCTGGGAGCAATCAGCCCCAGCATTTT.

V and J are TRBV5-1 and TRBJ2-5; a possible D gene is TRBD1 (7 bases). Trimming stripped 5 bases from V and 1 base from J, with 12 bases between. CDR1 SGHRS and CDR2 YFSETQ come from the germline V gene. This CDR3 spans 14 amino acids. CDR3 sequence (DNA): TGCGCCAGCAGGCGGGGACAGATCCAAGAGACCCAGTACTTC. It is translated as CASRRGQIQETQYF.

CDR3 residues: CSAGVRGGFTDTQYF. CDR3 bases: TGCAGCGCCGGGGTGCGGGGGGGTTTCACAGATACGCAGTATTTT. The chain joins TRBV29-1 to TRBJ2-3; 9 positions agree with TRBD2. V lost 7 bases to trimming and J lost 2 bases; unmatched junction nucleotides: 10. The CDR3 runs to 15 residues. Germline V lookup: CDR1 SQVTM, CDR2 ANQGSEA.

The gene calls are TRBV6-6 and TRBJ1-5; TRBD1 matches at 7 bases. Per germline, CDR1 MNHNY and CDR2 SVGAGI (reference sequence). This CDR3 spans 15 amino acids. V lost 5 bases, J lost 4 bases, and 8 bases stayed unmatched. CDR3 sequence (DNA): TGTGCCAGCAGTCTTGGGCTCAGGGGGAATCAGCCCCAGCATTTT. This gives the protein CASSLGLRGNQPQHF.

This clone has only one observation. The J gene is TRBJ1-5, the V gene TRBV15; 8 bases agree with TRBD1. The CDR3 has 16 amino acids. Per germline, CDR1 LNHNV and CDR2 YYDKDF (reference sequence). The trim removed 3 bases at V and 0 bases at J, leaving 4 bases unmatched. CDR3 region: CATSRETGDSNQPQHF. The CDR3 bases are TGTGCCACCAGCAGGGAGACAGGGGATAGCAATCAGCCCCAGCATTTT.

This chain joins TRBV28 and TRBJ2-5; TRBD1 might be the D (8 bases). V was pared by 6 bases and J by 1 base, with 24 bases between. The CDR3 is 18 amino acids. Germline assignment: CDR1 MDHEN and CDR2 SYDVKM. In DNA form, the CDR3 reads TGTGCCAGCAGGTCCTCCCCCGGACAGGGAGGGGGCCAAGAGACCCAGTACTTC. It encodes CASRSSPGQGGGQETQYF.

The chain links TRBV6-5 to TRBJ1-5; TRBD1 matches at 9 bases. The ends lost 6 bases at V and 6 bases at J; junction bases unmatched: 6. Germline V gene lookup returns CDR1 MNHEY and CDR2 SVGAGI. The CDR3 totals 14 residues. The CDR3 loop reads CASRETGGGQPQHF. CDR3 nucleotide sequence: TGTGCCAGCAGGGAGACAGGGGGGGGTCAGCCCCAGCATTTT.

This clone was found once. V usage is TRBV5-1 and J usage is TRBJ1-6, with D uncertain. The V gene's germline CDR1 is SGHRS and CDR2 YFSETQ. CDR3 size: 15 residues. The germline V and J ends were trimmed by 7 bases and 4 bases, with 15 bases remaining between them. Here the CDR3 DNA reads TGCGCCAGCCAAGAGACGGGAGGGTATAATTCACCCCTCCACTTT. It is translated as CASQETGGYNSPLHF.

V is TRBV9 and J is TRBJ2-2, with D perhaps TRBD1 (6 bases). CDR3 length equals 14 residues. Between the trimmed V and J ends, which lost 4 bases and 11 bases, there was a span of 18 bases. Per germline, CDR1 SGDLS and CDR2 YYNGEE. In DNA, the CDR3 is TGTGCCAGCAGCCCTCCATGGGCCAGGGGAGAGCTGTTTTTT. The encoded protein is CASSPPWARGELFF.